A single sample gave rise to the 26 T cell receptor beta chains below, sequenced in a study of blood T cell repertoires in COVID-19 (dated by TCRdb to about 2020). The library relied on the immunoSEQ multiplex PCR assay. The immuneACCESS repertoire file appears here via TCRdb, limited to in-frame rearrangements. These files lack a portion of the clones; in checked studies, under half of the deficit traces to unresolved V genes, and the cause of the others is not known. The sample records roughly 160,000 clones, 85% to 95% of which are singletons. The top ten clonotypes cover 0.5% to 0.55% of the sample. Specimen: peripheral blood. These receptors were taken from a man aged 45-65 years with acute or convalescent COVID-19.

V is TRBV19 and J is TRBJ1-2; D perhaps matches TRBD1 (5 bases). This CDR3 is 13 amino acids long. Trimming pared 0 bases from V and 6 bases from J, leaving 8 bases between. The germline V gene encodes CDR1 LNHDA and CDR2 SQIVND (reference sequence). CDR3 sequence: CASSIEGVDGYTF. The CDR3, as DNA: TGTGCCAGTAGTATAGAAGGGGTCGATGGCTACACCTTC.

The V gene is TRBV9, the J gene TRBJ2-7; 9 bases agree with TRBD2. The V gene's germline CDR1 is SGDLS and CDR2 YYNGEE. The CDR3 is 15 residues long. J gave up 4 bases and V 1 base, and 6 bases lay outside the gene matches. CDR3 amino acids: CASSVTSSGRYEQYF. DNA for the CDR3: TGTGCCAGCAGCGTAACGAGTAGCGGGAGATACGAGCAGTACTTC. Supplemented by reference TRBV9 and TRBJ2-7, the full variable domain reads DSGVTQTPKHLITATGQRVTLRCSPRSGDLSVYWYQQSLDQGLQFLIQYYNGEERAKGNILERFSAQQFPDLHSELNLSSLELGDSALYFCASSVTSSGRYEQYFGPGTRLTVT.

The table lists this clone with a few counts. J is TRBJ1-5 and V is TRBV27; D is undetermined. There are 13 residues in the CDR3. V was clipped by 4 bases and J by 10 bases, with 14 bases between them. Germline-derived CDR1 and CDR2 are MNHEY and SMNVEV (reference sequence). The CDR3 DNA reads as TGTGCCAGCAGTTCACACCCCGCTTTTCCCCAGCATTTT. Translated, it gives CASSSHPAFPQHF.

The chain has TRBV7-2 and TRBJ2-7; a weak D match, TRBD1 (6 bases). Trimming took 1 base from V and 4 from J, leaving 23 bases between them. The germline gives CDR1 SGHTA, CDR2 FQGNSA. The CDR3 has 18 amino acids. CDR3 region: CASSLESFVTGRGYEQYV. DNA for the CDR3: TGTGCCAGCAGCTTAGAGAGTTTCGTCACAGGGCGCGGGTACGAGCAGTACGTC.

V and J are TRBV7-6 and TRBJ2-3; 11 nucleotides line up with TRBD2. Per the germline V gene, CDR1 is SGHVS and CDR2 is FNYEAQ. Trimming removed 5 bases from V and 0 bases from J; junction bases left unmatched: 7. The CDR3 is 17 amino acids. The CDR3 region has the DNA TGTGCCAGCAGCATAAAACTAGCGGGGGCTAGCACAGATACGCAGTATTTT. Residues: CASSIKLAGASTDTQYF. The variable domain in full, completed from reference TRBV7-6 and TRBJ2-3, reads GAGVSQSPRYKVTKRGQDVALRCDPISGHVSLYWYRQALGQGPEFLTYFNYEAQQDKSGLPNDRFSAERPEGSISTLTIQRTEQRDSAMYRCASSIKLAGASTDTQYFGPGTRLTVL.

The chain is built from TRBV28 and TRBJ1-6, with 8 bases aligning to TRBD1. Germline CDR1 is MDHEN and CDR2 is SYDVKM. This CDR3 is built from 15 residues. The V gene end was trimmed by 3 bases and the J gene end by 7 bases; junction bases not matched to a gene: 5. In DNA form, the CDR3 reads TGTGCCAGCAGTTTTTCGGACAGGGCAAATTCACCCCTCCACTTT. Protein sequence: CASSFSDRANSPLHF. Variable domain in full (rest from reference TRBV28 and TRBJ1-6): DVKVTQSSRYLVKRTGEKVFLECVQDMDHENMFWYRQDPGLGLRLIYFSYDVKMKEKGDIPEGYSVSREKKERFSLILESASTNQTSMYLCASSFSDRANSPLHFGNGTRLTVT.

The chain links TRBV3-1 (or the pseudogene TRBV3-2) to TRBJ1-3; D remains unclear. V lost 0 bases and J 4 bases, leaving 10 bases between the germline ends. The CDR3 is 15 amino acids. Germline V gene sequence: CDR1 LGHDT, CDR2 YNNKEL (reference sequence). Here the CDR3 reads CASSQDSGGGNTIYF. CDR3 coding DNA: TGTGCCAGCAGCCAAGATTCGGGAGGCGGAAACACCATATATTTT.

The CDR3 DNA reads TGTGCCAGCAGTTTCCAGGGTTGGGATGGCTACACCTTC. Protein product: CASSFQGWDGYTF. The V call is TRBV27, the J call TRBJ1-2, with D possibly matching TRBD1 (5 bases). V was pared by 3 bases and J by 6 bases, with 11 bases between. Germline V lookup: CDR1 MNHEY, CDR2 SMNVEV (reference sequence). The CDR3 extends over 13 amino acids.

The genes are TRBV6-2 or TRBV6-3 and TRBJ2-3, with D possibly matching TRBD2 (6 bases). The germline CDR1 and CDR2 sequences are MNHEY and SVGEGT. V dropped 5 bases and J dropped 4 bases, with 10 bases sitting between them. The CDR3 length is 13 residues. The CDR3 region has the DNA TGTGCCAGCAGTCTTACTAGCCCAGATACGCAGTATTTT. It specifies CASSLTSPDTQYF.

The J gene is TRBJ2-1, the V gene TRBV5-1, with 10 bases lining up with TRBD1. Germline-derived CDR1 and CDR2 are SGHRS and YFSETQ. There are 15 residues in the CDR3. V lost 4 bases, J lost 2 bases, and 3 bases stayed unmatched. The CDR3 sequence is CASSPGQGTYNEQFF. As DNA, the CDR3 is TGCGCCAGCAGCCCGGGACAGGGGACCTACAATGAGCAGTTCTTC.

The chain links TRBV4-2 to TRBJ2-3; D gene unclear. V was shortened by 0 bases and J by 2 bases, with 6 bases between the two germline ends. The germline V gene encodes CDR1 LGHNA and CDR2 YNFKEQ. The CDR3 contains 14 residues. CDR3 residues: CASSQDSSTDTQYF. Here the CDR3 DNA reads TGTGCCAGCAGCCAAGATTCCTCCACAGATACGCAGTATTTT.

The chain carries TRBV7-8 and TRBJ1-6; tentatively, D is TRBD1 (6 bases). The V and J ends lost 6 bases and 7 bases respectively, with 13 bases between them. CDR1 is SGHVS, CDR2 FQNEAQ, per germline. This CDR3 spans 14 amino acids. Here the CDR3 reads CASSSTGSNSPLHF. Here the CDR3 DNA reads TGTGCCAGCAGTTCTACAGGGAGCAATTCACCCCTCCACTTT. The variable domain in full, completed from reference TRBV7-8 and TRBJ1-6, reads GAGVSQSPRYKVAKRGQDVALRCDPISGHVSLFWYQQALGQGPEFLTYFQNEAQLDKSGLPSDRFFAERPEGSVSTLKIQRTQQEDSAVYLCASSSTGSNSPLHFGNGTRLTVT.

CDR3: CASSLLAGSDTEAFF. The CDR3 region has the DNA TGTGCCAGCAGCTTACTTGCTGGGAGCGACACTGAAGCTTTCTTT. This chain joins TRBV7-6 and TRBJ1-1; D is unresolved. Trimming shortened V by 2 bases and J by 3 bases, and 13 bases separated the two germline ends. CDR3 length: 15 amino acids. Germline lookup yields CDR1 SGHVS and CDR2 FNYEAQ.

The rearrangement joins TRBV5-1 to TRBJ2-5, with a possible D match to TRBD2 (6 bases). CDR3 length: 12 amino acids. Germline lookup yields CDR1 SGHRS and CDR2 YFSETQ. Trimming removed 5 bases from V and 5 bases from J, with 10 bases in between. CDR3 in amino acids: CASREGFETQYF. The CDR3 coding sequence is TGCGCCAGCAGGGAGGGGTTTGAGACCCAGTACTTC.

This sequence joins TRBV6-6 and TRBJ1-1; the D gene is possibly TRBD1 (6 bases). Germline values: CDR1 MNHNY, CDR2 SVGAGI (reference sequence). The CDR3 is made up of 14 amino acids. V lost 2 bases, J lost 4 bases, and 11 bases lay in between. The CDR3 reads CASSYDQGSTEAFF. The CDR3 DNA reads TGTGCCAGCAGTTACGACCAGGGGAGCACTGAAGCTTTCTTT.

This clone was counted a single time. V usage is TRBV7-6 and J usage is TRBJ1-2, with a tentative D call TRBD1 (6 bases). Trimming stripped 5 bases from V and 6 bases from J, with 13 bases between. This CDR3 spans 13 amino acids. Germline lookup yields CDR1 SGHVS and CDR2 FNYEAQ. CDR3 bases: TGTGCCAGCAGCCTCCTTTACAGGGATGGCTACACCTTC. Its protein is CASSLLYRDGYTF.

This sequence joins TRBV4-3 and TRBJ1-2, with 9 nucleotides matching TRBD1. The V segment lost 4 bases and the J segment 4 bases; nucleotides outside the gene matches: 4. CDR3 length: 14 residues. Germline assignment: CDR1 LGHNA and CDR2 YSLEER. CDR3 sequence reads: CASSPGQGGYGYTF. CDR3 nucleotides: TGCGCCAGCAGCCCGGGACAGGGCGGCTATGGCTACACCTTC.

This CDR3 reads CASSSGQGSGANVLTF. The CDR3 DNA reads TGTGCCAGCAGCTCGGGACAGGGCTCTGGGGCCAACGTCCTGACTTTC. The chain joins TRBV7-3 to TRBJ2-6; 9 positions agree with TRBD1. This CDR3 comprises 16 residues. In germline, CDR1 is SGHTA, CDR2 FQGTGA. V was clipped by 4 bases and J by 0 bases; unmatched bases: 1.

J is TRBJ2-1 and V is TRBV14, with D unclear. The CDR3 spans 12 residues. Germline V gene lookup returns CDR1 SGHDN and CDR2 FVKESK. Trimming took 3 bases from V and 10 from J, leaving 10 bases between them. CDR3: CASSHVWREQFF. CDR3 nucleotides: TGTGCCAGCAGCCATGTTTGGCGGGAGCAGTTCTTC.

The chain recombines TRBV19 with TRBJ2-2, with D hard to call. CDR3 size: 12 residues. Germline loops: CDR1 LNHDA, CDR2 SQIVND (reference sequence). V was clipped by 3 bases and J by 7 bases, with 6 bases between them. CDR3 in DNA: TGTGCCAGTAGTATTAGAGGCGGGGAGCTGTTTTTT. Its protein product is CASSIRGGELFF.

This sequence joins TRBV4-2 and TRBJ2-7; D gene ambiguous. Germline CDR1 LGHNA, CDR2 YNFKEQ. The CDR3 runs 13 residues. Trimming cost V 1 base and J 5 bases, with 9 bases left between them. CDR3 sequence: CASSQVLANEQYF. Here the CDR3 DNA reads TGTGCCAGCAGCCAAGTACTCGCGAACGAGCAGTACTTC.

The chain's CDR3 is CASSLQLEYTGELFF. CDR3 sequence (DNA): TGTGCCAGTAGTCTACAACTAGAATACACCGGGGAGCTGTTTTTT. The V and J genes are TRBV19 and TRBJ2-2, with TRBD2 as a possible D gene (5 bases). The CDR3 consists of 15 residues. Germline lookup yields CDR1 LNHDA and CDR2 SQIVND (reference sequence). Trimming took 5 bases from V and 3 from J, leaving 13 bases between them.

The chain combines TRBV7-2 with TRBJ2-7; 7 bases line up with TRBD1. The CDR3 spans 15 residues. V lost 3 bases, J lost 0 bases, and 5 bases stayed unmatched. In germline, CDR1 is SGHTA, CDR2 FQGNSA. The CDR3 nucleotides are TGTGCCAGCAGCTTCACAGGGGTCCCCTCCTACGAGCAGTACTTC. It translates to CASSFTGVPSYEQYF.

The gene calls are TRBV14 and TRBJ1-1, with 7 bases identical to TRBD1. CDR1 and CDR2 from the germline V gene are SGHDN and FVKESK. V dropped 3 bases and J dropped 5; count of bases not matched to a gene: 12. The CDR3 extends over 16 amino acids. Written as DNA, the CDR3 is TGTGCCAGCAGCCAGGACGGTATGACAGGGAGGACTGAAGCTTTCTTT. Translation gives CASSQDGMTGRTEAFF.

Only a few counts were recorded for this clone. The chain employs TRBV27 and TRBJ1-6, with D unresolved. Trimming pared 2 bases from V and 2 bases from J, leaving 13 bases between. The CDR3 consists of 17 residues. Germline V gives CDR1 MNHEY, CDR2 SMNVEV (reference sequence). The CDR3 region is CASSLGPGRTYNSPLHF. The CDR3 DNA is TGTGCCAGCAGTTTAGGCCCAGGAAGAACCTATAATTCACCCCTCCACTTT.

The rearrangement joins TRBV18 to TRBJ2-5; tentatively, D is TRBD2 (7 bases). This CDR3 spans 15 amino acids. CDR1 KGHSH and CDR2 LQKENI come from the germline V gene. Trimming removed 1 base at V and 3 bases at J, with 12 bases between. In nucleotides, the CDR3 is TGTGCCAGCTCACCACTCGGGGGGCTAGAAGAGACCCAGTACTTC. This encodes CASSPLGGLEETQYF.